These 7 T cell receptor beta chains were sequenced from one sample in a study of blood T cell repertoires in COVID-19. Sequencing used immunoSEQ multiplex PCR; TCRdb keeps in-frame clones, though not all of them. Here the sample spans over 100,000 clones, under 90% being singletons. Sequenced material: peripheral blood. These receptor sequences come from a woman aged 60 to 75 with active or convalescent COVID-19.

The V and J genes are TRBV2 and TRBJ2-2; 10 positions agree with TRBD1. The CDR3 runs to 15 residues. Germline lookup yields CDR1 SNHLY and CDR2 FYNNEI. V gave up 3 bases and J gave up 4 bases; unmatched junction bases: 2. CDR3 bases: TGTGCCAGCAGTGAGACAGGGGGCTCCACCGGGGAGCTGTTTTTT. Its translation is CASSETGGSTGELFF. The full variable domain, rest sourced from reference TRBV2 and TRBJ2-2, is EPEVTQTPSHQVTQMGQEVILRCVPISNHLYFYWYRQILGQKVEFLVSFYNNEISEKSEIFDDQFSVERPDGSNFTLKIRSTKLEDSAMYFCASSETGGSTGELFFGEGSRLTVL.

This clone was recorded a few times. J is TRBJ2-5 and V is TRBV5-4; 15 nucleotides match TRBD2. Germline V gene data show CDR1 as SGHNT and CDR2 as YYREEE (reference sequence). This CDR3 is 18 amino acids long. V was pared by 2 bases and J by 5 bases, with 10 bases of the junction left unmatched. In DNA form, the CDR3 reads TGTGCCAGCAGCTTTACCCTGGGACTAGCGGGGGGTGGCGAGACCCAGTACTTC. It codes for CASSFTLGLAGGGETQYF.

This clone was recorded once. The rearrangement links TRBV7-2 to TRBJ2-2, with D perhaps matching TRBD2 (5 bases). Trimming stripped 4 bases from V and 8 bases from J, with 20 bases between. The CDR3 has 16 amino acids. Germline values: CDR1 SGHTA, CDR2 FQGNSA. The CDR3 DNA sequence: TGTGCCAGCAGCTACGAGAGGGCTGTGCGTGGGGGGGAGCTGTTTTTT. It yields the protein CASSYERAVRGGELFF. Together with reference TRBV7-2 and TRBJ2-2, the CDR3 gives the full variable domain: GAGVSQSPSNKVTEKGKDVELRCDPISGHTALYWYRQSLGQGLEFLIYFQGNSAPDKSGLPSDRFSAERTGGSVSTLTIQRTQQEDSAVYLCASSYERAVRGGELFFGEGSRLTVL.

This chain connects TRBV9 to TRBJ1-6; D remains unclear. Germline CDR1 SGDLS, CDR2 YYNGEE. Deletions cut 0 bases from V and 0 bases from J, with 7 bases between. The CDR3 has 16 residues. The DNA for the CDR3 is TGTGCCAGCAGCGTAGGCCCCAGCTCCTATAATTCACCCCTCCACTTT. Protein product: CASSVGPSSYNSPLHF.

The chain links TRBV11-3 to TRBJ1-4, with a weak D call TRBD1 (5 bases). CDR1 and CDR2 (germline): SGHNT, YENEEA. Trimming left V 3 bases short and J 8 bases short, with 10 bases between. This CDR3 spans 13 amino acids. The CDR3 region has the DNA TGTGCCAGCAGCTTGTCCCCAGGGGAAAAACTGTTTTTT. Translating gives CASSLSPGEKLFF.

This clone showed up just once. The rearrangement joins TRBV30 to TRBJ2-2; 9 bases map to TRBD2. The CDR3 is made up of 16 amino acids. Trimming cost V 3 bases and J 5 bases; bases outside gene matches: 10. CDR1 and CDR2 (germline): GTSNPN, SVGIG (reference sequence). The chain's CDR3 is CAWRHTGTSITGELFF. CDR3 sequence (DNA): TGTGCCTGGAGGCATACCGGGACTAGCATAACCGGGGAGCTGTTTTTT.

This chain connects TRBV5-4 to TRBJ2-2, with 10 bases identical to TRBD2. The CDR3 runs to 16 residues. The junction had 4 bases not matched to a gene; V was cut back by 4 bases and J by 1 base. The germline V gene encodes CDR1 SGHNT and CDR2 YYREEE (reference sequence). The CDR3 bases are TGTGCCAGCAGCCTAGCGGGGGCCTTGAACACCGGGGAGCTGTTTTTT. This codes for CASSLAGALNTGELFF.